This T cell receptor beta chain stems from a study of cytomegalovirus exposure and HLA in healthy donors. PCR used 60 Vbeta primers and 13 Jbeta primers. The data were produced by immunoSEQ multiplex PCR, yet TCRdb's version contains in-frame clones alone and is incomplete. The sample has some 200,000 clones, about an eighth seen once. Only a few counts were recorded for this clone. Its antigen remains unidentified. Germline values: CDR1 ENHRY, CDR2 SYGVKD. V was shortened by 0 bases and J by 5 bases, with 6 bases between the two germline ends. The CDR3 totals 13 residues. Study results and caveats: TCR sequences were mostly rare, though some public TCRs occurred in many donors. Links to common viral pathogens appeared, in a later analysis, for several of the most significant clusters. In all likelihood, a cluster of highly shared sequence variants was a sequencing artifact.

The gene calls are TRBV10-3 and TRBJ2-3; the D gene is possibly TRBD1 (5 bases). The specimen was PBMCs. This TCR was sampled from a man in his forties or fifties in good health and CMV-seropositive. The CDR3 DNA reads TGTGCCATCAGTGAGTCCGACAGAGATACGCAGTATTTT. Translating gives CAISESDRDTQYF.